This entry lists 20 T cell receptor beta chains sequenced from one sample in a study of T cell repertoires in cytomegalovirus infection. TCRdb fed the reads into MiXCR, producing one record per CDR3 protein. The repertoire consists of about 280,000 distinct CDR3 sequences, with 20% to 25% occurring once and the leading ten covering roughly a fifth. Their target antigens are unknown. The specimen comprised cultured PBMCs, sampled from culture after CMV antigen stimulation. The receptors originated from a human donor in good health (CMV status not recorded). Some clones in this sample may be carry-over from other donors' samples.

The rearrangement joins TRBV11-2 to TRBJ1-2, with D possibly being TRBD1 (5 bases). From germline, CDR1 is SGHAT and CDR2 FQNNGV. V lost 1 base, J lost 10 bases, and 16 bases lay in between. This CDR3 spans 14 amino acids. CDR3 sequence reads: CASSLAGAPWVYTF. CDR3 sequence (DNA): TGTGCCAGCAGCTTAGCCGGGGCCCCCTGGGTCTACACCTTC.

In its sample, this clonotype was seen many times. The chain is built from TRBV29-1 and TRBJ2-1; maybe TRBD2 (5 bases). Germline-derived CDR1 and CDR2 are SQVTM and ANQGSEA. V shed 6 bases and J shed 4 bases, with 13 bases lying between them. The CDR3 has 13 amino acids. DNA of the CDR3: TGCAGCGTCCAAGGAGGTGCGTACAATGAGCAGTTCTTC. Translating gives CSVQGGAYNEQFF.

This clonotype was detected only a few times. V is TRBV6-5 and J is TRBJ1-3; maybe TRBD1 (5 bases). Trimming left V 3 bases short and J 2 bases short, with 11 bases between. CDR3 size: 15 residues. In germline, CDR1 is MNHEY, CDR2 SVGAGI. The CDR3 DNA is TGTGCCAGCAGTTATGGGGGGGGTACTGGAAACACCATATATTTT. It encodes CASSYGGGTGNTIYF.

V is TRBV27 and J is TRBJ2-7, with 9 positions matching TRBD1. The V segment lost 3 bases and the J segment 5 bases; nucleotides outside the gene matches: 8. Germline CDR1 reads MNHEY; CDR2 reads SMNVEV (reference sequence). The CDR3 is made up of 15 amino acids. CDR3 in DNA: TGTGCCAGCAGTTTGGGAACAGGGGGCACGAACGAGCAGTACTTC. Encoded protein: CASSLGTGGTNEQYF.

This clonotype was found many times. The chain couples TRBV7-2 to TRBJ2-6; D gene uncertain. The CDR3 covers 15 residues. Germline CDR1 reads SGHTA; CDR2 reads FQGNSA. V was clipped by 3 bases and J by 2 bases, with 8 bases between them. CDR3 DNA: TGTGCCAGCAGCTTTCGGCTCGCTGGGGCCAACGTCCTGACTTTC. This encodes CASSFRLAGANVLTF. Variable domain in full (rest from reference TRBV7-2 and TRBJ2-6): GAGVSQSPSNKVTEKGKDVELRCDPISGHTALYWYRQSLGQGLEFLIYFQGNSAPDKSGLPSDRFSAERTGGSVSTLTIQRTQQEDSAVYLCASSFRLAGANVLTFGAGSRLTVL.

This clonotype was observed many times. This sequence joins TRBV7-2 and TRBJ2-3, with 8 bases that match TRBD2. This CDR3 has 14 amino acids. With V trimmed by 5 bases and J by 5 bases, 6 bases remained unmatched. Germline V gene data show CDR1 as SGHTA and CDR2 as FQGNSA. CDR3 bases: TGTGCCAGCAGCCTAAGCGGGAGTGAAGATACGCAGTATTTT. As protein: CASSLSGSEDTQYF.

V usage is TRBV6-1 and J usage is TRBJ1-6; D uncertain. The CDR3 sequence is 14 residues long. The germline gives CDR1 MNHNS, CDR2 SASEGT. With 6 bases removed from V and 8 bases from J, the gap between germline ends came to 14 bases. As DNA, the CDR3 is TGTGCCAGCAGCTTGACACAAAGGGATTCACCCCTCCACTTT. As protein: CASSLTQRDSPLHF.

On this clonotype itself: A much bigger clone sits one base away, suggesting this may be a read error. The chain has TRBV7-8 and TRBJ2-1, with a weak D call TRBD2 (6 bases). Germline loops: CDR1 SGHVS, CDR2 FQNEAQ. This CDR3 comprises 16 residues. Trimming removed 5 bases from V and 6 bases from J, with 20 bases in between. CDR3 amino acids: CASSVVVLRGLNEQFF. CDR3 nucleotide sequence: TGTGCCAGCAGCGTGGTCGTGTTGCGGGGCCTCAATGAGCAGTTCTTC.

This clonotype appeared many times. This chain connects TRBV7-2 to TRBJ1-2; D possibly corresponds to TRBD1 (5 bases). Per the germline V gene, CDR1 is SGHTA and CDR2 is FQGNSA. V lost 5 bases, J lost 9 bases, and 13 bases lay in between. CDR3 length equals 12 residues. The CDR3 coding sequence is TGTGCCAGCAGCGTAGAGACAGAGAGCTACACCTTC. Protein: CASSVETESYTF.

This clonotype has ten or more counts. CDR3 nucleotide sequence: TGTGCCAGCAGTGAAGGGGGGGGCACTGAAGCTTTCTTT. Amino acid sequence: CASSEGGGTEAFF. V gene TRBV6-1 combines with J gene TRBJ1-1, with a weak D call TRBD1 (5 bases). Trimming stripped 1 base from V and 4 bases from J, with 7 bases between. Germline V CDR1 and CDR2: MNHNS, SASEGT. The CDR3 is 13 residues long.

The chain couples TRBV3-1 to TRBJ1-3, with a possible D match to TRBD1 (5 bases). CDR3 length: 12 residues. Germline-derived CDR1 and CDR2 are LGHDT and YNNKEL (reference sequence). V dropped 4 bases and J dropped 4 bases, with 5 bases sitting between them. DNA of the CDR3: TGTGCCAGCAGCCGACAGGGAAACACCATATATTTT. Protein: CASSRQGNTIYF.

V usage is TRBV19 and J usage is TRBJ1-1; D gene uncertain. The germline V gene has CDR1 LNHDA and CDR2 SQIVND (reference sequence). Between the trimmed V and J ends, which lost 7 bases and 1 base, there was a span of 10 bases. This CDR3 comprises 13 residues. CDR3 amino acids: CASTLDGNTEAFF. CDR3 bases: TGTGCCAGTACCTTGGACGGGAACACTGAAGCTTTCTTT.

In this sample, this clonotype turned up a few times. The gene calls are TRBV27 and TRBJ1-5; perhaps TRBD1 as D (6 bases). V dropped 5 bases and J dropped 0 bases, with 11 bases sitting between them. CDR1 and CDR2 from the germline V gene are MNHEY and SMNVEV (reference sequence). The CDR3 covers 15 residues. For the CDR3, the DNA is TGTGCCAGCAGTAAGACAGGCTATAGCAATCAGCCCCAGCATTTT. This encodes CASSKTGYSNQPQHF.

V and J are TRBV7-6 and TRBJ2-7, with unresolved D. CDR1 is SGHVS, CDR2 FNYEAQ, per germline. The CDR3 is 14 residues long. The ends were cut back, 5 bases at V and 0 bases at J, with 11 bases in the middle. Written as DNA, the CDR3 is TGTGCCAGCAGCCCAGAGGCTAGCTCCTACGAGCAGTACTTC. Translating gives CASSPEASSYEQYF.

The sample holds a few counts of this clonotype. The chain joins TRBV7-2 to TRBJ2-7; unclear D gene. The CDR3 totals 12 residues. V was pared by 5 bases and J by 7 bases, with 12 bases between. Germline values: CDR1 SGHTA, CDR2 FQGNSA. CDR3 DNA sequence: TGTGCCAGCAGCCCGGTAGGATTTGAGCAGTACTTC. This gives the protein CASSPVGFEQYF.

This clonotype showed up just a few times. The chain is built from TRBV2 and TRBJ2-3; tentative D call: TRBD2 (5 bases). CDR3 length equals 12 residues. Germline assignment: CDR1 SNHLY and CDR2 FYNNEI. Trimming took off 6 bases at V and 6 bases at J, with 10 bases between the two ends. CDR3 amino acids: CASSQGGDTQYF. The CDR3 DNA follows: TGTGCCAGCAGCCAAGGAGGCGATACGCAGTATTTT.

This CDR3 reads CASSLEGGTGSYEQYF. In DNA form, the CDR3 reads TGCGCCAGCAGCTTGGAAGGAGGGACGGGGTCCTACGAGCAGTACTTC. This chain joins TRBV5-1 and TRBJ2-7; perhaps TRBD2 as D (6 bases). This CDR3 comprises 16 residues. Germline CDR1 and CDR2: SGHRS and YFSETQ. Trimming removed 0 bases from V and 1 base from J, with 14 bases in between.

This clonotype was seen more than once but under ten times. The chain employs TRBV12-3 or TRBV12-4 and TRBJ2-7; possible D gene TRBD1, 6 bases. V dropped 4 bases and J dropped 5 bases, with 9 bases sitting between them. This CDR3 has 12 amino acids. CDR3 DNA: TGTGCCAGCAGTTACAGGGCCCACGAGCAGTACTTC. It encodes CASSYRAHEQYF.

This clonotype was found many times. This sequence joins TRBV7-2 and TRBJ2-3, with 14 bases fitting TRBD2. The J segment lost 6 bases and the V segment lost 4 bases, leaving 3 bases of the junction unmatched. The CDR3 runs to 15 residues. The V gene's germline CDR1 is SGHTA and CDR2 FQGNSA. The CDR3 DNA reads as TGTGCCAGCAGCTCGGGACTAGCGGGAGTCGATACGCAGTATTTT. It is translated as CASSSGLAGVDTQYF.

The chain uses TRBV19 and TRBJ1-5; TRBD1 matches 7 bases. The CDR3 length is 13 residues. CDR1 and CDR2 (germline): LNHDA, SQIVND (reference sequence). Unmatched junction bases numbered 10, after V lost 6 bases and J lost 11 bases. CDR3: CASSGQVNVAQHF. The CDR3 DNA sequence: TGTGCCAGTAGCGGACAGGTGAATGTCGCCCAGCATTTT. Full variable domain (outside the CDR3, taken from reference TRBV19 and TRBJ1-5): DGGITQSPKYLFRKEGQNVTLSCEQNLNHDAMYWYRQDPGQGLRLIYYSQIVNDFQKGDIAEGYSVSREKKESFPLTVTSAQKNPTAFYLCASSGQVNVAQHFGDGTRLSIL.